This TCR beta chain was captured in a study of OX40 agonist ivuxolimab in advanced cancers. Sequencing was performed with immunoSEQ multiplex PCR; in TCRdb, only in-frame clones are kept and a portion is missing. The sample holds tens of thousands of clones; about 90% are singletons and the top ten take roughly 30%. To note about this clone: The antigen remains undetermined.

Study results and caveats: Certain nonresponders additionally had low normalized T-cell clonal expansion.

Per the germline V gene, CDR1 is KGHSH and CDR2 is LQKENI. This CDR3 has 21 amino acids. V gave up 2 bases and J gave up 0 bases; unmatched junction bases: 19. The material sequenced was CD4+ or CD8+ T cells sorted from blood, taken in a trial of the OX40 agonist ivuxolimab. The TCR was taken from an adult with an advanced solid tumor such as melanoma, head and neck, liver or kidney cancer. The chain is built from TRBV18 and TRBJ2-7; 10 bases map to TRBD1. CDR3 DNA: TGTGCCAGCTCACCATGGACAGGGGGAGGCGTAGGCGGGTTAAGCTCCTACGAGCAGTACTTC. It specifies CASSPWTGGGVGGLSSYEQYF.